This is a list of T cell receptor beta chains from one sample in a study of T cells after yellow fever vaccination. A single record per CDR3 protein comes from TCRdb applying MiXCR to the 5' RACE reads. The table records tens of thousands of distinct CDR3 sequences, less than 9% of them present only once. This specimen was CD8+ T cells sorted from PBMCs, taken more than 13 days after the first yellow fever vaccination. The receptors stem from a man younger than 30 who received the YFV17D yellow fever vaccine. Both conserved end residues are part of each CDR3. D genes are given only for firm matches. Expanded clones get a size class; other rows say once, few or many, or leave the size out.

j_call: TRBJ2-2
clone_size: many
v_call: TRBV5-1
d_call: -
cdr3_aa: CASSSGIRGFVGELFF
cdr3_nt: TGCGCCAGCAGCTCTGGAATCCGTGGGTTCGTAGGGGAGCTGTTTTTT

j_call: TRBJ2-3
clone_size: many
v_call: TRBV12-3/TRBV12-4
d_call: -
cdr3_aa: CATPTSSGGGSDTQYF
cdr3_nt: TGTGCCACCCCTACCTCGTCCGGCGGCGGCTCAGATACGCAGTATTTT

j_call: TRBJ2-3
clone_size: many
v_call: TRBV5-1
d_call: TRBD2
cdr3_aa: CASNRGGVVSGTDTQYF
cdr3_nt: TGCGCCAGCAACCGGGGAGGGGTTGTTTCTGGCACAGATACGCAGTATTTT

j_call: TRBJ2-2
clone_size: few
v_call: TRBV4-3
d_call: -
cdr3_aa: CASRPSNTGELFF
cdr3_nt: TGCGCCAGCAGACCCTCGAACACCGGGGAGCTGTTTTTT

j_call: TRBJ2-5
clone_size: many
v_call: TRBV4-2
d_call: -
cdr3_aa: CASSQDPVGAPQETQYF
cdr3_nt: TGTGCCAGCAGCCAAGACCCGGTGGGAGCGCCCCAAGAGACCCAGTACTTC

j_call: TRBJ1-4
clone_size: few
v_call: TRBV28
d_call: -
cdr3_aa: CASSLWTVNEKLFF
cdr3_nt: TGTGCCAGCAGTTTATGGACAGTTAATGAAAAACTGTTTTTT

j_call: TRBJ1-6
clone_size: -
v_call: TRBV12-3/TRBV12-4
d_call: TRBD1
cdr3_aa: CASRDSGTGNSPLHF
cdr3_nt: TGTGCCAGCAGGGACTCCGGGACAGGGAATTCACCCCTCCACTTT

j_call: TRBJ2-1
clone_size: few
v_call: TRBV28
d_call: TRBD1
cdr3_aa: CASSLTGSYIEQFF
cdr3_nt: TGTGCCAGCAGTTTGACAGGGTCCTACATTGAGCAGTTCTTC

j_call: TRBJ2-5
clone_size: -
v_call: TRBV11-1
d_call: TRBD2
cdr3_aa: CASSLGLAGEMYHETQYF
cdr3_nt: TGTGCCAGCAGCTTAGGGCTAGCGGGGGAGATGTACCACGAGACCCAGTACTTC

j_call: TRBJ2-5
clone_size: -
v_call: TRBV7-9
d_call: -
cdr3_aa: CASSGPVVQETQYF
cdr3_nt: TGTGCCAGCAGCGGCCCGGTAGTTCAAGAGACCCAGTACTTC

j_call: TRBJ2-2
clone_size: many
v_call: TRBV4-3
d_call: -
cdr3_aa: CASSQVSTNTGELFF
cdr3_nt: TGCGCCAGCAGCCAGGTGTCCACGAACACCGGGGAGCTGTTTTTT

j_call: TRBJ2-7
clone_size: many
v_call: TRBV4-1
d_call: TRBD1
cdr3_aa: CASSQGRGQAYEQYF
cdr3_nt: TGCGCCAGCAGCCAAGGAAGGGGACAGGCCTACGAGCAGTACTTC

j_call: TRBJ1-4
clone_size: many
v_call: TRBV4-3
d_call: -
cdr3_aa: CASSQARTDPSEKLFF
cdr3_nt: TGCGCCAGCAGCCAAGCCCGGACAGATCCGAGTGAAAAACTGTTTTTT

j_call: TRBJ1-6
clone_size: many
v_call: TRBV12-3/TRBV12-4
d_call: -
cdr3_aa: CASSSRGSYNSPLHF
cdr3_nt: TGTGCCAGCAGTTCCAGGGGTTCCTATAATTCACCCCTCCACTTT

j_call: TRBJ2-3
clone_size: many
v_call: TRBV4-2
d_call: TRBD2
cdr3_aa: CASSPYSGGLITDTQYF
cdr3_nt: TGTGCCAGCAGCCCCTATAGCGGGGGGCTGATCACAGATACGCAGTATTTT

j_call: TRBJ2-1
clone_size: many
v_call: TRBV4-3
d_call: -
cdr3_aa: CASSQVLWSNEQFF
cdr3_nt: TGCGCCAGCAGCCAAGTGCTTTGGAGTAATGAGCAGTTCTTC

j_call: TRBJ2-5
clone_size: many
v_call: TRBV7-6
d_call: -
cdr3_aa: CASSSPSVDQETQYF
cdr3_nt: TGTGCCAGCAGCTCCCCATCCGTCGACCAAGAGACCCAGTACTTC

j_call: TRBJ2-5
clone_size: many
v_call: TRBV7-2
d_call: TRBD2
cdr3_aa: CASSSSGGYQETQYF
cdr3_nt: TGTGCCAGCAGCTCTAGCGGGGGGTACCAAGAGACCCAGTACTTC

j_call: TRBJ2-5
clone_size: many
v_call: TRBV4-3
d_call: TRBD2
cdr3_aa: CASSPSTVSGLADQETQYF
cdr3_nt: TGCGCCAGCAGCCCTTCGACCGTTTCGGGACTAGCGGACCAAGAGACCCAGTACTTC

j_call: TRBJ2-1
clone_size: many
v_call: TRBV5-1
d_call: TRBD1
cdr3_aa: CASSRFGTGEEDEQFF
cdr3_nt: TGCGCCAGCAGCCGTTTCGGGACAGGGGAAGAGGATGAGCAGTTCTTC

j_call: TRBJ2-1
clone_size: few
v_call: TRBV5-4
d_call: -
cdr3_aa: CASSTRGALSSYNEQFF
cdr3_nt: TGTGCCAGCAGCACACGGGGGGCCCTGAGCTCCTACAATGAGCAGTTCTTC

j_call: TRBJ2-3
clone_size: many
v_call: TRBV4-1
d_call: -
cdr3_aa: CASSHLAGITDTQYF
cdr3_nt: TGCGCCAGCAGCCACCTGGCGGGTATCACAGATACGCAGTATTTT

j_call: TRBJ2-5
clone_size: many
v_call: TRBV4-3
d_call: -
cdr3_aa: CASSQRVQETQYF
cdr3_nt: TGCGCCAGCAGCCAAAGGGTCCAAGAGACCCAGTACTTC

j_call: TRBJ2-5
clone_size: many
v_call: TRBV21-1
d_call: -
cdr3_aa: CASSSRGRVQETQYF
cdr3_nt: TGTGCCAGCAGCAGCAGGGGCCGGGTTCAAGAGACCCAGTACTTC

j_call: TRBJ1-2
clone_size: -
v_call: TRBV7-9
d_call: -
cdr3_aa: CASSLDRQTYPTGGYTF
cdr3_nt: TGTGCCAGCAGCTTAGATCGGCAGACCTACCCCACTGGAGGCTACACCTTC

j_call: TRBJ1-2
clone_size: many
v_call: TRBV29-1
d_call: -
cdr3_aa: CSAPGVNGYTF
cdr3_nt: TGCAGCGCCCCGGGGGTAAACGGCTACACCTTC

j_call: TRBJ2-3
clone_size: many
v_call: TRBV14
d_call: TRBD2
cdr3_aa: CASSQSTGTSGTDTQYF
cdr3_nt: TGTGCCAGCAGCCAATCCACCGGGACTAGCGGCACAGATACGCAGTATTTT

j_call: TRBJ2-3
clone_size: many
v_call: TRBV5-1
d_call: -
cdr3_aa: CASCDRSPSTDTQYF
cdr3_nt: TGCGCCAGCTGCGACAGAAGCCCGAGCACAGATACGCAGTATTTT

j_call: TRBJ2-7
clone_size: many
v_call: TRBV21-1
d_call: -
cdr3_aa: CARTTELSSYEQYF
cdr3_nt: TGTGCCAGAACGACAGAGCTAAGCTCCTACGAGCAGTACTTC

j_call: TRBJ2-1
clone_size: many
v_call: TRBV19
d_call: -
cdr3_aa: CASSIGPSSYNEQFF
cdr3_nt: TGTGCCAGTAGTATAGGCCCAAGCTCCTACAATGAGCAGTTCTTC

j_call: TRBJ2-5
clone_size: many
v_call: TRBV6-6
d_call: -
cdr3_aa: CASSYGGWETQYF
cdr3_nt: TGTGCCAGCAGTTACGGAGGGTGGGAGACCCAGTACTTC

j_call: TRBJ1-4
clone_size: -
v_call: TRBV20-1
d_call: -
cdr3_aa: CSARDFTATNEKLFF
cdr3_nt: TGCAGTGCTAGAGATTTTACGGCAACTAATGAAAAACTGTTTTTT

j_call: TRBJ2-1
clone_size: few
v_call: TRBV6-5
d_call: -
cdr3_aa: CASSYGGGAFYNEQFF
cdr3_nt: TGTGCCAGCAGTTACGGAGGGGGGGCCTTCTACAATGAGCAGTTCTTC

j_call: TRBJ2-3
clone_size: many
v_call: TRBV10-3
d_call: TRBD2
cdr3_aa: CAISTAGGATDTQYF
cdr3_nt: TGTGCCATCAGTACAGCGGGGGGCGCCACAGATACGCAGTATTTT

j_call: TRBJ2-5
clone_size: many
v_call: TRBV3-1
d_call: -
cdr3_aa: CASSQEAREPQETQYF
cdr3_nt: TGTGCCAGCAGCCAAGAGGCACGGGAGCCCCAAGAGACCCAGTACTTC

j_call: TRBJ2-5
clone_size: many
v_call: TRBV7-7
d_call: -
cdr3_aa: CASSLEVEVGPQETQYF
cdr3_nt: TGTGCCAGCAGCTTAGAAGTAGAGGTGGGGCCACAAGAGACCCAGTACTTC

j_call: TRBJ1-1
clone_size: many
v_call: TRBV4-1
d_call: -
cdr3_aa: CAVRPADYMNTEAFF
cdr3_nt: TGCGCCGTCCGCCCGGCAGACTATATGAACACTGAAGCTTTCTTT